These 9 T cell receptor beta chains came from one sample sequenced in a study of PD-L1 blockade in urothelial cancer. Time point in this sample: pretreatment peripheral blood. The protocol was immunoSEQ multiplex PCR, while the TCRdb copy is restricted to in-frame clones and leaves out a portion. The data show tens of thousands of clones, with roughly 88% seen just once and 3.5% to 5% held by the top ten. The specimen comprised PBMCs, sampled around atezolizumab (anti-PD-L1) treatment. The receptor source for this set is a man between 65 and 79 years old with urothelial cancer.

The gene calls are TRBV27 and TRBJ1-1; D unclear. The CDR3 length is 15 residues. Looked up from germline, CDR1 is MNHEY and CDR2 is SMNVEV (reference sequence). The germline V and J ends were trimmed by 7 bases and 0 bases, with 15 bases remaining between them. The CDR3 DNA follows: TGTGCCAGCAAGCCCCGCCGGGGTCTGAACACTGAAGCTTTCTTT. This codes for CASKPRRGLNTEAFF.

The chain has TRBV5-1 and TRBJ2-5, with D maybe TRBD1 (8 bases). Germline lookup yields CDR1 SGHRS and CDR2 YFSETQ. The V end was cut by 5 bases, the J end by 5 bases, with 16 bases between. CDR3 length equals 14 residues. Here the CDR3 reads CASRIGQGGETQYF. CDR3 in DNA: TGCGCCAGCAGGATAGGACAGGGAGGGGAGACCCAGTACTTC.

The chain is built from TRBV5-1 and TRBJ2-3; weak D call: TRBD2 (5 bases). CDR1 and CDR2 from the germline V gene are SGHRS and YFSETQ. The CDR3 has 15 residues. With 0 bases removed from V and 2 bases from J, the gap between germline ends came to 10 bases. Here the CDR3 DNA reads TGCGCCAGCAGCTTGGCCGAGGGCCTCACAGATACGCAGTATTTT. It codes for CASSLAEGLTDTQYF. Variable domain in full (rest from reference TRBV5-1 and TRBJ2-3): KAGVTQTPRYLIKTRGQQVTLSCSPISGHRSVSWYQQTPGQGLQFLFEYFSETQRNKGNFPGRFSGRQFSNSRSEMNVSTLELGDSALYLCASSLAEGLTDTQYFGPGTRLTVL.

The chain employs TRBV5-5 and TRBJ2-1, with D hard to call. The V and J ends lost 0 bases and 3 bases respectively, with 7 bases between them. Germline V gene lookup returns CDR1 SGHKS and CDR2 YYEKEE (reference sequence). The length of the CDR3 is 14 residues. This CDR3 reads CASSLANYYNEQFF. The CDR3 DNA reads TGTGCCAGCAGCTTGGCCAACTACTACAATGAGCAGTTCTTC.

The chain links TRBV6-1 to TRBJ2-5; 9 nucleotides agree with TRBD1. CDR1 and CDR2 from the germline V gene are MNHNS and SASEGT. Trimming took 7 bases from V and 2 from J; bases not matched to a gene: 5. The CDR3 totals 14 residues. CDR3 sequence reads: CASTHGQGQETQYF. The DNA of the CDR3 is TGTGCCAGCACCCACGGACAGGGGCAAGAGACCCAGTACTTC.

This chain links TRBV29-1 with TRBJ1-2, with unresolved D. This CDR3 contains 13 residues. Trimming pared 7 bases from V and 4 bases from J, leaving 16 bases between. Germline V gives CDR1 SQVTM, CDR2 ANQGSEA. This CDR3 is CSAKEGSGYGYTF. CDR3 coding DNA: TGCAGCGCGAAAGAAGGAAGCGGCTATGGCTACACCTTC.

The rearrangement links TRBV9 to TRBJ2-5, with a tentative D call TRBD2 (6 bases). This CDR3 contains 14 residues. Germline lookup yields CDR1 SGDLS and CDR2 YYNGEE. V shed 0 bases and J shed 5 bases, with 11 bases lying between them. The CDR3 DNA sequence: TGTGCCAGCAGCGTAGCTACCGGAGGGGAGACCCAGTACTTC. Protein: CASSVATGGETQYF.

The chain employs TRBV1 and TRBJ2-2; the table's D call TRBD1 went unverified against the DNA. TRBV1 is deemed a pseudogene. This CDR3 has 18 amino acids. The CDR3 DNA reads as TGCACCAGCAGCCCAACCCGACAGGGAACCGGGAACACCGGGGAGCTGTTTTTT. Encoded protein: CTSSPTRQGTGNTGELFF.

This clone was observed a handful of times. The chain joins TRBV7-6 to TRBJ2-7; tentatively, D is TRBD2 (5 bases). CDR3 length: 14 amino acids. Trimming pared 2 bases from V and 7 bases from J, leaving 15 bases between. The germline gives CDR1 SGHVS, CDR2 FNYEAQ. The CDR3 reads CASSLRRTTGEQYF. The CDR3 coding sequence is TGTGCCAGCAGCTTAAGGCGGACCACGGGGGAGCAGTACTTC.